Listed here are 23 T cell receptor beta chains from one sample, sequenced in a study of cytomegalovirus exposure and HLA in healthy donors (dated 2017 in TCRdb). To prepare the library, the immunoSEQ multiplex PCR assay was applied. Held by TCRdb, this immuneACCESS table contains in-frame sequences only and omits some clones. Under half of the omission traces to an unresolved V gene where checked; the cause of the rest is unknown. The sample profile shows roughly 110,000 clones; about 88% of them were found once. The biggest ten clones account for less than 2% of the sample. Sequences were obtained from PBMCs. Source of these receptors: a woman under 30 in good health and CMV-seropositive.

The chain recombines TRBV6-5 with TRBJ2-3; the D gene is possibly TRBD1 (6 bases). V shed 0 bases and J shed 4 bases, with 14 bases lying between them. This CDR3 contains 16 residues. Per germline, CDR1 MNHEY and CDR2 SVGAGI. CDR3 residues: CASSYSLAGVADTQYF. CDR3 bases: TGTGCCAGCAGTTACTCGTTAGCAGGGGTGGCAGATACGCAGTATTTT.

This chain links TRBV6-5 with TRBJ1-3, with unresolved D. Trimming shortened V by 10 bases and J by 4 bases, and 8 bases separated the two germline ends. The CDR3 has 11 residues. Germline V gene sequence: CDR1 MNHEY, CDR2 SVGAGI. The CDR3 sequence is CATHAGNTIYF. In DNA form, the CDR3 reads TGTGCCACCCACGCGGGAAACACCATATATTTT.

CDR3 nucleotide sequence: TGTGCCAGCACCTATGACGGGACAGGGGCCTATGGCTACACCTTC. Its protein is CASTYDGTGAYGYTF. V usage is TRBV27 and J usage is TRBJ1-2; 10 positions match TRBD1. The CDR3 is made up of 15 amino acids. After removal of 7 bases from V and 4 bases from J, the junction contained 9 bases not matched to a gene. Germline loops: CDR1 MNHEY, CDR2 SMNVEV (reference sequence).

This clone occurred a few times. The CDR3 bases are TGTGCCAGCAGTGAAATTCTATCCTACGAGCAGTACTTC. Translated: CASSEILSYEQYF. This chain links TRBV6-1 with TRBJ2-7; D gene ambiguous. The length of the CDR3 is 13 residues. V gave up 2 bases and J gave up 1 base, with 6 bases separating them. The germline V gene encodes CDR1 MNHNS and CDR2 SASEGT.

This sequence joins TRBV18 and TRBJ2-5; 7 nucleotides agree with TRBD1. This CDR3 contains 14 residues. V lost 5 bases, J lost 4 bases, and 7 bases stayed unmatched. Germline lookup yields CDR1 KGHSH and CDR2 LQKENI. The chain's CDR3 is CASSVTGVRETQYF. As DNA, the CDR3 is TGTGCCAGCTCAGTCACAGGGGTAAGAGAGACCCAGTACTTC.

The rearrangement joins TRBV28 to TRBJ2-2, with 8 bases lining up with TRBD2. The CDR3 contains 18 residues. Trimming removed 6 bases from V and 7 bases from J; junction bases left unmatched: 19. The germline V gene has CDR1 MDHEN and CDR2 SYDVKM. The DNA of the CDR3 is TGTGCCAGCAGCACCTCAGGACTAGCACACAGAGGGTTCGGGGAGCTGTTTTTT. This sequence encodes CASSTSGLAHRGFGELFF.

V gene TRBV9 combines with J gene TRBJ1-5, with 8 bases aligning to TRBD1. With 3 bases clipped from V and 3 bases from J, the junction kept 8 bases outside the gene matches. This CDR3 has 16 residues. CDR1 is SGDLS, CDR2 YYNGEE, per germline. The CDR3: CASSGRDRLPNQPQHF. CDR3 bases: TGTGCCAGCAGCGGAAGGGACAGGTTACCCAATCAGCCCCAGCATTTT.

The rearrangement joins TRBV5-4 to TRBJ1-2, with 9 bases fitting TRBD1. The germline gives CDR1 SGHNT, CDR2 YYREEE (reference sequence). J gave up 7 bases and V 2 bases, and 6 bases lay outside the gene matches. The CDR3 consists of 14 residues. CDR3: CASSFWDRVPGYTF. The CDR3 DNA is TGTGCCAGCAGCTTTTGGGACAGGGTTCCTGGCTACACCTTC.

The rearrangement uses TRBV19 and TRBJ2-2; maybe TRBD1 (6 bases). This CDR3 contains 14 residues. In germline, CDR1 is LNHDA, CDR2 SQIVND (reference sequence). V was clipped by 9 bases and J by 2 bases, with 13 bases between them. The CDR3 nucleotides read TGTGCCAGCCTTCGACAGGAAAACACCGGGGAGCTGTTTTTT. This translates into CASLRQENTGELFF.

This chain connects TRBV15 to TRBJ1-1; 9 bases are a match to TRBD1. From germline, CDR1 is LNHNV and CDR2 YYDKDF (reference sequence). V was pared by 3 bases and J by 0 bases, with 5 bases of the junction left unmatched. The CDR3 covers 16 residues. Written as DNA, the CDR3 is TGTGCCACCAGCAGTCCCGGGACAGGGATGAACACTGAAGCTTTCTTT. Its translation: CATSSPGTGMNTEAFF.

The chain joins TRBV2 to TRBJ2-1, with 9 bases identical to TRBD2. Losses at the gene ends were 2 bases for V and 9 bases for J; bases not matched to a gene: 8. The CDR3 totals 15 residues. Germline loops: CDR1 SNHLY, CDR2 FYNNEI. The CDR3 DNA follows: TGTGCCAGCAGTGAAAGGCGGGGGGGCCGGGGTGAGCAGTTCTTC. Amino acid sequence: CASSERRGGRGEQFF.

V usage is TRBV7-9 and J usage is TRBJ2-7, with unresolved D. Trimming shortened V by 1 base and J by 2 bases, and 9 bases separated the two germline ends. Germline V gene data show CDR1 as SEHNR and CDR2 as FQNEAQ (reference sequence). The CDR3 has 14 residues. The CDR3 is CASSLGGGTYEQYF. CDR3 nucleotides: TGTGCCAGCAGCTTAGGCGGCGGAACCTACGAGCAGTACTTC. The whole variable domain, remainder taken from reference TRBV7-9 and TRBJ2-7, is DTGVSQNPRHKITKRGQNVTFRCDPISEHNRLYWYRQTLGQGPEFLTYFQNEAQLEKSRLLSDRFSAERPKGSFSTLEIQRTEQGDSAMYLCASSLGGGTYEQYFGPGTRLTVT.

The V gene is TRBV6-6, the J gene TRBJ2-7; possible D gene TRBD1, 5 bases. The CDR3 runs to 13 residues. Trimming stripped 5 bases from V and 4 bases from J, with 12 bases between. Germline V CDR1 and CDR2: MNHNY, SVGAGI (reference sequence). CDR3: CASSKSTVYEQYV. DNA for the CDR3: TGTGCCAGCAGTAAATCGACAGTTTACGAGCAGTACGTC.

The chain employs TRBV4-3 and TRBJ2-3; 10 bases match TRBD2. The CDR3 covers 16 residues. Germline loops: CDR1 LGHNA, CDR2 YSLEER. Unmatched junction bases numbered 6, after V lost 1 base and J lost 5 bases. CDR3 sequence: CASSQGSGGAGDTQYF. As DNA, the CDR3 is TGCGCCAGCAGCCAAGGAAGCGGGGGGGCAGGAGATACGCAGTATTTT.

This clone was counted a few times. The rearrangement joins TRBV19 to TRBJ1-1; TRBD1 is a possible D gene (5 bases). Trimming cost V 1 base and J 7 bases, with 13 bases left between them. The CDR3 is 14 amino acids. Germline V gene sequence: CDR1 LNHDA, CDR2 SQIVND (reference sequence). The CDR3 bases are TGTGCCAGTAGTATAGTGGACATGTACAATGAAGCTTTCTTT. Protein: CASSIVDMYNEAFF.

CDR3 nucleotides: TGTGCCAGCAGTCCACTGGGCAATCAGCCCCAGCATTTT. It is translated as CASSPLGNQPQHF. The chain joins TRBV6-1 to TRBJ1-5; D is ambiguous. This CDR3 is 13 amino acids long. Trimming took 5 bases from V and 2 from J, leaving 7 bases between them. Germline CDR1 and CDR2: MNHNS and SASEGT.

The rearrangement uses TRBV20-1 and TRBJ1-2; D might be TRBD1 (6 bases). CDR1 and CDR2 from the germline V gene are DFQATT and SNEGSKA (reference sequence). The CDR3 totals 11 residues. The CDR3 DNA sequence: TGCAGCGTGGACAGCGACTATGGCTACACCTTC. Amino acids: CSVDSDYGYTF.

The chain joins TRBV6-6 to TRBJ1-5; 7 bases are a match to TRBD1. The germline CDR1 and CDR2 sequences are MNHNY and SVGAGI (reference sequence). CDR3 length: 12 residues. J lost 7 bases, V lost 11 bases, and 8 bases had no gene match. Here the CDR3 DNA reads TGTGCCGTATTTAGGGGGCTACAGCCCCAGCATTTT. Its protein is CAVFRGLQPQHF.

This rearrangement joins TRBV6-4 to TRBJ2-3; D may be TRBD2 (7 bases). Trimming removed 0 bases at V and 5 bases at J, with 15 bases between. This CDR3 region has 16 residues. Germline V gives CDR1 MRHNA, CDR2 SNTAGT. CDR3 protein: CASSDSASGGQDTQYF. The CDR3 DNA reads as TGTGCCAGCAGTGACTCTGCCTCCGGGGGGCAAGATACGCAGTATTTT.

The chain has TRBV28 and TRBJ1-3; 8 nucleotides agree with TRBD1. The V segment lost 5 bases and the J segment 6 bases; nucleotides outside the gene matches: 12. The CDR3 has 16 residues. Germline values: CDR1 MDHEN, CDR2 SYDVKM. CDR3 bases: TGTGCCAGCAGTCTCATGCTCCCTCAGGGGGCAAACACCATATATTTT. Its translation is CASSLMLPQGANTIYF.

This chain links TRBV27 with TRBJ1-5; TRBD1 is a possible D gene (6 bases). The CDR3 covers 15 residues. Germline CDR1 reads MNHEY; CDR2 reads SMNVEV (reference sequence). V was pared by 6 bases and J by 6 bases, with 18 bases between. CDR3: CASSSGQPGPQPQHF. As DNA, the CDR3 is TGTGCCAGCAGCTCCGGACAGCCGGGGCCTCAGCCCCAGCATTTT.

The chain recombines TRBV9 with TRBJ2-1; D may be TRBD2 (6 bases). Trimming cost V 1 base and J 5 bases, with 13 bases left between them. Germline V gives CDR1 SGDLS, CDR2 YYNGEE. CDR3 size: 15 residues. The CDR3 loop is CASSVPTGLHNEQFF. As DNA, the CDR3 is TGTGCCAGCAGCGTACCGACGGGACTGCACAATGAGCAGTTCTTC.

This clone was recorded once. V is TRBV19 and J is TRBJ2-7, with TRBD2 as a possible D gene (5 bases). This CDR3 is 13 amino acids long. Germline V gene lookup returns CDR1 LNHDA and CDR2 SQIVND (reference sequence). V lost 3 bases to trimming and J lost 4 bases, with 10 bases between them. The CDR3: CASSIQDSYEQYF. Written as DNA, the CDR3 is TGTGCCAGTAGTATCCAGGACTCATACGAGCAGTACTTC.